This passage covers 32 T cell receptor beta chains from one sample sequenced in a study of T cell clonotyping in hematopoietic cell transplantation. The method was immunoSEQ multiplex PCR; TCRdb's version includes in-frame clones alone and lacks a portion of them. In the table there are approximately 12,000 clones, approximately 89% of which are singletons. The sample consisted of PBMCs, taken 100 days after allogeneic stem cell transplant. Receptors originate from a female patient between 60 and 69 years old who had an allogeneic stem cell transplant from an unrelated donor, so the T cells may come from the graft donor. Some clones in this sample may be carry-over from other donors' samples.

Turning to this clone: One end of the junction fails to match germline, which may point to a read error. The chain links TRBV5-6 to TRBJ2-7; no firm D call. CDR1 is SGHDT, CDR2 YYEEEE, per germline. This CDR3 spans 15 amino acids. The CDR3 region has the DNA TGCGCCAGCAGCCCGGAGTGGGCGCCTACCTACGAGCAGTACTTC. This encodes CASSPEWAPTYEQYF.

J is TRBJ2-7 and V is TRBV7-2; 10 bases match TRBD2. Unmatched junction bases numbered 3, after V lost 2 bases and J lost 2 bases. The CDR3 runs 15 residues. Germline V lookup: CDR1 SGHTA, CDR2 FQGNSA. The CDR3 protein is CASSLSLAGAYEQYF. In DNA form, the CDR3 reads TGTGCCAGCAGCTTATCGCTAGCGGGGGCCTACGAGCAGTACTTC.

The chain has TRBV9 and TRBJ2-1; D remains ambiguous. The V end was cut by 0 bases, the J end by 4 bases, with 5 bases between. The CDR3 sequence is 13 residues long. Per germline, CDR1 SGDLS and CDR2 YYNGEE. CDR3 protein: CASSVVKYNEQFF. The CDR3 nucleotides are TGTGCCAGCAGCGTAGTAAAGTACAATGAGCAGTTCTTC.

V usage is TRBV12-5 and J usage is TRBJ1-1; TRBD1 aligns across 7 bases. J lost 6 bases, V lost 3 bases, and 1 base had no gene match. CDR3 length: 12 residues. Germline V gives CDR1 LGHNT, CDR2 FRNRAP. Here the CDR3 reads CASGLGGPEAFF. For the CDR3, the DNA is TGTGCTAGTGGTTTAGGGGGCCCTGAAGCTTTCTTT.

The chain links TRBV27 to TRBJ2-1; maybe TRBD1 (5 bases). CDR1 MNHEY and CDR2 SMNVEV come from the germline V gene (reference sequence). V shed 5 bases and J shed 2 bases, with 16 bases lying between them. This CDR3 comprises 16 residues. CDR3 sequence (DNA): TGTGCCAGCAGTAGGACCAGCTTGGGGCCCTACAATGAGCAGTTCTTC. Translating it yields CASSRTSLGPYNEQFF.

The chain couples TRBV6-5 to TRBJ2-1; 9 bases align to TRBD2. The germline gives CDR1 MNHEY, CDR2 SVGAGI. With V trimmed by 0 bases and J by 4 bases, 4 bases remained unmatched. The CDR3 contains 16 residues. CDR3 sequence (DNA): TGTGCCAGCAGTTACTCGAGCCTAGCGGGGTACAATGAGCAGTTCTTC. Amino acids: CASSYSSLAGYNEQFF.

V gene TRBV30 combines with J gene TRBJ2-7, with D perhaps TRBD1 (6 bases). V lost 7 bases to trimming and J lost 3 bases, with 16 bases between them. CDR3 length: 13 residues. Germline V gene data show CDR1 as GTSNPN and CDR2 as SVGIG (reference sequence). CDR3 loop: CALIRGANYEQYF. CDR3 coding DNA: TGTGCCTTGATCAGGGGTGCTAACTACGAGCAGTACTTC.

The V gene is TRBV19, the J gene TRBJ1-2, with D tentatively TRBD1 (5 bases). Germline V gives CDR1 LNHDA, CDR2 SQIVND (reference sequence). The CDR3 is 12 amino acids. Trimming removed 6 bases at V and 6 bases at J, with 11 bases between. The CDR3 DNA reads as TGTGCCAGTAGCCGGGGACTTAATGGCTACACCTTC. Its translation is CASSRGLNGYTF.

Judged by abundance, this clone is large (0.1 to 1%). This rearrangement joins TRBV19 to TRBJ2-7; maybe TRBD1 (5 bases). CDR1 is LNHDA and CDR2 is SQIVND in the germline V gene (reference sequence). Trimming shortened V by 5 bases and J by 5 bases, and 13 bases separated the two germline ends. CDR3 length equals 13 residues. This CDR3 reads CASSEDNSHEQYF. The DNA for the CDR3 is TGTGCCAGTAGTGAGGACAATTCCCACGAGCAGTACTTC. The variable domain in full, completed from reference TRBV19 and TRBJ2-7, reads DGGITQSPKYLFRKEGQNVTLSCEQNLNHDAMYWYRQDPGQGLRLIYYSQIVNDFQKGDIAEGYSVSREKKESFPLTVTSAQKNPTAFYLCASSEDNSHEQYFGPGTRLTVT.

V and J are TRBV19 and TRBJ2-1; TRBD2 might be the D (6 bases). V was trimmed by 2 bases and J by 3 bases, leaving 11 bases between them. The CDR3 is made up of 15 amino acids. The germline V gene has CDR1 LNHDA and CDR2 SQIVND (reference sequence). CDR3 protein: CASSINSGVYNEQFF. The CDR3 DNA sequence: TGTGCCAGTAGTATAAATAGCGGCGTCTACAATGAGCAGTTCTTC.

This rearrangement joins TRBV29-1 to TRBJ1-1; D is perhaps TRBD1 (5 bases). V dropped 6 bases and J dropped 0 bases, with 8 bases sitting between them. Germline lookup yields CDR1 SQVTM and CDR2 ANQGSEA. The CDR3 extends over 12 amino acids. As DNA, the CDR3 is TGCAGCGTGTGGGGGATGAACACTGAAGCTTTCTTT. Protein product: CSVWGMNTEAFF. The variable domain in full, with the rest retrieved from reference TRBV29-1 and TRBJ1-1, is SAVISQKPSRDICQRGTSLTIQCQVDSQVTMMFWYRQQPGQSLTLIATANQGSEATYESGFVIDKFPISRPNLTFSTLTVSNMSPEDSSIYLCSVWGMNTEAFFGQGTRLTVV.

The chain joins TRBV6-5 to TRBJ1-1; D perhaps matches TRBD1 (5 bases). Trimming shortened V by 6 bases and J by 1 base, and 12 bases separated the two germline ends. Germline V CDR1 and CDR2: MNHEY, SVGAGI. This CDR3 is 14 amino acids long. As DNA, the CDR3 is TGTGCCAGCAGCCCACCCAGGGCGAACACTGAAGCTTTCTTT. It specifies CASSPPRANTEAFF.

The chain employs TRBV10-1 and TRBJ2-2; 7 nucleotides line up with TRBD2. The CDR3 runs 20 residues. Trimming removed 3 bases from V and 0 bases from J; junction bases left unmatched: 16. Germline V lookup: CDR1 WNHNN, CDR2 SYGVQD (reference sequence). The CDR3 region has the DNA TGCGCCAGCAGTGAAAATGTGGCGGGGGAAGTCCCAGCGAACACCGGGGAGCTGTTTTTT. Its protein is CASSENVAGEVPANTGELFF.

The chain couples TRBV19 to TRBJ2-3; perhaps TRBD2 as D (5 bases). This CDR3 region has 14 residues. Deletions cut 1 base from V and 6 bases from J, with 11 bases between. Germline V gene lookup returns CDR1 LNHDA and CDR2 SQIVND (reference sequence). CDR3 nucleotides: TGTGCCAGTAGTATAGGGCAGCGAGGGGATACGCAGTATTTT. It is translated as CASSIGQRGDTQYF.

J is TRBJ2-7 and V is TRBV29-1, with 12 bases lining up with TRBD1. Per germline, CDR1 SQVTM and CDR2 ANQGSEA. This CDR3 spans 17 amino acids. V shed 3 bases, J shed 1 base, and the junction held 10 bases outside the gene matches. This CDR3 is CSVDGGTGGVRSYEQYF. The CDR3 DNA sequence: TGCAGCGTTGATGGGGGGACAGGGGGCGTCCGATCCTACGAGCAGTACTTC.

The V gene is TRBV4-1, the J gene TRBJ2-7; D might be TRBD1 or TRBD2, each matching 5 bases. The germline gives CDR1 MGHRA, CDR2 YSYEKL. V was shortened by 4 bases and J by 5 bases, with 12 bases between the two germline ends. The CDR3 spans 13 residues. CDR3 bases: TGCGCCAGCAGCCTGGGACCGCCTGACGAGCAGTACTTC. Residues: CASSLGPPDEQYF.

The chain is built from TRBV19 and TRBJ2-1, with D tentatively TRBD2 (5 bases). The germline V gene has CDR1 LNHDA and CDR2 SQIVND (reference sequence). This CDR3 has 15 residues. Trimming shortened V by 5 bases and J by 3 bases, and 14 bases separated the two germline ends. The CDR3 loop is CASSLMAGIYNEQFF. Written as DNA, the CDR3 is TGTGCCAGTAGTCTGATGGCGGGTATCTACAATGAGCAGTTCTTC. Full variable domain (outside the CDR3, taken from reference TRBV19 and TRBJ2-1): DGGITQSPKYLFRKEGQNVTLSCEQNLNHDAMYWYRQDPGQGLRLIYYSQIVNDFQKGDIAEGYSVSREKKESFPLTVTSAQKNPTAFYLCASSLMAGIYNEQFFGPGTRLTVL.

This clone was seen a single time. The DNA of the CDR3 is TGTGCCAGCAGCCAATTACAGGATAACTATGGCTACACCTTC. Translated: CASSQLQDNYGYTF. The rearrangement joins TRBV4-2 to TRBJ1-2; the D gene is possibly TRBD1 (5 bases). CDR3 size: 14 residues. Germline CDR1 reads LGHNA; CDR2 reads YNFKEQ. The germline V and J ends were trimmed by 2 bases and 1 base, with 8 bases remaining between them.

The chain links TRBV10-3 to TRBJ1-2, with D unclear. Trimming took 0 bases from V and 13 from J, leaving 12 bases between them. The CDR3 runs to 12 residues. Germline V gene data show CDR1 as ENHRY and CDR2 as SYGVKD. For the CDR3, the DNA is TGTGCCATCAGTGAGTCGCTAAGCGACGCCACCTTC. This translates into CAISESLSDATF.

This clone has just one count. The chain has TRBV2 and TRBJ2-7; TRBD1 matches at 7 bases. V lost 6 bases and J lost 1; bases outside the gene matches: 9. The CDR3 is 15 residues long. Germline V CDR1 and CDR2: SNHLY, FYNNEI. CDR3 DNA sequence: TGTGCCAGCAGAGCCCCCGGGACAGCTTCCTACGAGCAGTACTTC. Its translation: CASRAPGTASYEQYF.

The chain combines TRBV7-2 with TRBJ2-3; D assignment may be TRBD1 or TRBD2 (5 bases each). The V and J ends lost 1 base and 4 bases respectively, with 9 bases between them. The germline CDR1 and CDR2 sequences are SGHTA and FQGNSA. There are 14 residues in the CDR3. In DNA form, the CDR3 reads TGTGCCAGCAGCTTAGAGAGGGGCGCAGATACGCAGTATTTT. Protein: CASSLERGADTQYF.

V gene TRBV27 combines with J gene TRBJ2-1; D call uncertain. In germline, CDR1 is MNHEY, CDR2 SMNVEV (reference sequence). V dropped 3 bases and J dropped 6 bases, with 6 bases sitting between them. The CDR3 is made up of 12 amino acids. The DNA for the CDR3 is TGTGCCAGCAGTTTGACCTCCAATGAGCAGTTCTTC. Translating gives CASSLTSNEQFF.

The chain uses TRBV6-1 and TRBJ2-1, with 8 bases fitting TRBD2. The CDR3 has 15 residues. J gave up 0 bases and V 9 bases, and 7 bases lay outside the gene matches. CDR1 and CDR2 from the germline V gene are MNHNS and SASEGT. As DNA, the CDR3 is TGTGCCAGTTCCCGCGGGAGGACCTCCTACAATGAGCAGTTCTTC. It is translated as CASSRGRTSYNEQFF.

This chain joins TRBV28 and TRBJ2-3, with TRBD2 matching over 9 bases. From germline, CDR1 is MDHEN and CDR2 SYDVKM. Germline trimming cut 8 bases from V and 1 base from J; bases unmatched to any gene: 10. This CDR3 comprises 16 residues. CDR3 sequence (DNA): TGTGCCAGCCTCATGACTTTAGCGGGAGGCACAGATACGCAGTATTTT. This encodes CASLMTLAGGTDTQYF.

The chain carries TRBV11-2 and TRBJ2-7, with 9 nucleotides matching TRBD1. The CDR3 contains 15 residues. V shed 1 base and J 5 bases; nucleotides not matched to a gene: 6. Germline assignment: CDR1 SGHAT and CDR2 FQNNGV. CDR3 sequence reads: CASSLVLGQGNEQYF. As DNA, the CDR3 is TGTGCCAGCAGCTTAGTTTTGGGACAGGGAAACGAGCAGTACTTC.

This clone has a single count. This chain joins TRBV11-2 and TRBJ2-1; no clear D. The CDR3 covers 16 residues. CDR1 and CDR2 (germline): SGHAT, FQNNGV. The V and J ends lost 0 bases and 8 bases respectively, with 17 bases between them. CDR3 bases: TGTGCCAGCAGCTTAGAGGGATCGCATCCCACGGATGAGCAGTTCTTC. Its translation is CASSLEGSHPTDEQFF.

This clone was detected once. This rearrangement joins TRBV28 to TRBJ1-5; D gene unclear. Trimming removed 1 base at V and 3 bases at J, with 13 bases between. The germline gives CDR1 MDHEN, CDR2 SYDVKM. The CDR3 is made up of 16 amino acids. This CDR3 is CASSLSARNHNQPQHF. As DNA, the CDR3 is TGTGCCAGCAGTTTATCGGCGCGGAACCACAATCAGCCCCAGCATTTT.

The J gene is TRBJ1-5, the V gene TRBV28; D is perhaps TRBD1 (5 bases). The CDR3 totals 15 residues. Germline lookup yields CDR1 MDHEN and CDR2 SYDVKM. Trimming removed 5 bases from V and 3 bases from J, with 14 bases in between. CDR3 in amino acids: CASSRGDRDNQPQHF. The CDR3, as DNA: TGTGCCAGCAGTCGAGGGGACCGGGACAATCAGCCCCAGCATTTT.

The chain is built from TRBV2 and TRBJ2-7; TRBD1 matches 8 bases. The CDR3 has 14 residues. CDR1 is SNHLY and CDR2 is FYNNEI in the germline V gene. J was trimmed by 5 bases and V by 6 bases; bases with no gene match: 9. The CDR3 nucleotides read TGTGCCAGCAGAGCCCTGGACAGGGCCCACGAGCAGTACTTC. It codes for CASRALDRAHEQYF.

This chain joins TRBV4-1 and TRBJ1-4; D ambiguous. V lost 1 base to trimming and J lost 3 bases, with 6 bases between them. The CDR3 is 14 residues long. The germline V gene encodes CDR1 MGHRA and CDR2 YSYEKL. In DNA, the CDR3 is TGCGCCAGCAGCCAAGGGGCAGCTAATGAAAAACTGTTTTTT. Its protein is CASSQGAANEKLFF.

This clone was counted between two and nine times. CDR3 sequence reads: CASGRLAGGFYEQYF. DNA for the CDR3: TGTGCCAGCGGCCGACTAGCGGGAGGCTTCTACGAGCAGTACTTC. V is TRBV6-1 and J is TRBJ2-7; 13 positions match TRBD2. The germline V gene encodes CDR1 MNHNS and CDR2 SASEGT. This CDR3 is 15 amino acids long. V shed 8 bases and J 3 bases; nucleotides not matched to a gene: 7.

This chain links TRBV4-2 with TRBJ2-1; 12 bases are a match to TRBD2. V gave up 2 bases and J gave up 0 bases; unmatched junction bases: 2. Germline CDR1 is LGHNA and CDR2 is YNFKEQ. CDR3 length: 17 residues. The CDR3 is CASSQLAGGSSYNEQFF. The DNA for the CDR3 is TGTGCCAGCAGCCAACTAGCGGGAGGGAGCTCCTACAATGAGCAGTTCTTC.